One and the same sample provided the 10 T cell receptor beta chains below, sequenced in a study of blood T cell repertoires in COVID-19. The repertoire was sequenced with immunoSEQ multiplex PCR; TCRdb's copy has only in-frame clones and lacks some. Of roughly 320,000 clones in the sample, 80% to 90% were seen once. The source material was peripheral blood. The receptor source for this set is a woman aged 45-65 years with COVID-19, enrolled during active disease.

V gene TRBV4-3 combines with J gene TRBJ2-1; 12 bases line up with TRBD1. This CDR3 has 17 amino acids. J was trimmed by 10 bases and V by 2 bases; bases with no gene match: 12. CDR1 and CDR2 (germline): LGHNA, YSLEER. The CDR3 region is CASSQSPGGTGGLEQFF. The CDR3 coding sequence is TGCGCCAGCAGCCAATCTCCTGGCGGGACAGGGGGCTTGGAGCAGTTCTTC.

This clone was recorded only once. The gene calls are TRBV7-9 and TRBJ1-3; 9 bases are a match to TRBD1. Germline V gene data show CDR1 as SEHNR and CDR2 as FQNEAQ (reference sequence). The CDR3 covers 16 residues. The V gene end was trimmed by 1 base and the J gene end by 4 bases; junction bases not matched to a gene: 5. As DNA, the CDR3 is TGTGCCAGCAGCTTAGATCCGGGACAGGGAGGAAACACCATATATTTT. It codes for CASSLDPGQGGNTIYF.

This chain uses TRBV30 with TRBJ2-1, with D hard to call. Germline V gene lookup returns CDR1 GTSNPN and CDR2 SVGIG (reference sequence). The CDR3 extends over 11 amino acids. Trimming took off 3 bases at V and 5 bases at J, with 5 bases between the two ends. The CDR3 sequence: CAWSPDNEQFF. The CDR3 nucleotides read TGTGCCTGGAGCCCTGACAATGAGCAGTTCTTC.

The chain employs TRBV9 and TRBJ1-1; D call uncertain. Per germline, CDR1 SGDLS and CDR2 YYNGEE. V was cut by 0 bases and J by 3 bases, with 9 bases left in between. The CDR3 is 14 residues long. The CDR3 sequence is CASSVVGADTEAFF. DNA for the CDR3: TGTGCCAGCAGCGTAGTGGGTGCGGACACTGAAGCTTTCTTT.

The chain has TRBV4-1 and TRBJ1-3; tentative D call: TRBD1 (5 bases). V was pared by 4 bases and J by 9 bases, with 7 bases between. The CDR3 extends over 11 amino acids. Germline V lookup: CDR1 MGHRA, CDR2 YSYEKL. The CDR3 spells CASSPGGTIYF. The CDR3 nucleotides read TGCGCCAGCAGCCCCGGGGGCACCATATATTTT.

The V call is TRBV30, the J call TRBJ1-2; D gene unclear. Germline CDR1 and CDR2: GTSNPN and SVGIG (reference sequence). CDR3 length equals 14 residues. The V gene lost 2 bases and the J gene lost 6 bases, with 16 bases spanning the gap. The CDR3 is CAWSRNRPSHGYTF. DNA of the CDR3: TGTGCCTGGAGTCGGAACCGCCCTAGTCATGGCTACACCTTC.

This rearrangement joins TRBV5-1 to TRBJ2-7; 8 nucleotides agree with TRBD1. V lost 5 bases, J lost 4 bases, and 11 bases stayed unmatched. CDR1 and CDR2 from the germline V gene are SGHRS and YFSETQ. The CDR3 spans 15 residues. CDR3 loop: CASSDGQGGMYEQYF. The CDR3 coding sequence is TGCGCCAGCAGTGATGGACAGGGTGGTATGTACGAGCAGTACTTC.

This chain connects TRBV28 to TRBJ2-2; TRBD1 matches 8 bases. With V trimmed by 6 bases and J by 3 bases, 9 bases remained unmatched. The CDR3 is 16 amino acids. Germline V gene sequence: CDR1 MDHEN, CDR2 SYDVKM. The CDR3 protein is CASSPADRDYTGELFF. For the CDR3, the DNA is TGTGCCAGCAGCCCTGCGGACAGGGATTACACCGGGGAGCTGTTTTTT.

The rearrangement links TRBV3-1 (or the pseudogene TRBV3-2) to TRBJ1-3, with D unclear. V was cut by 4 bases and J by 3 bases, with 13 bases left in between. CDR3 length: 15 amino acids. Germline V lookup: CDR1 LGHDT, CDR2 YNNKEL (reference sequence). The CDR3 loop is CASSPHKFSGNTIYF. CDR3 DNA sequence: TGTGCCAGCAGCCCCCACAAGTTCAGTGGAAACACCATATATTTT.

This chain uses TRBV9 with TRBJ2-1, with D perhaps TRBD2 (6 bases). The CDR3 sequence is 15 residues long. The V end lost 3 bases, the J end lost 10 bases, and 20 bases lay between the germline ends. In germline, CDR1 is SGDLS, CDR2 YYNGEE. CDR3 in amino acids: CASSGWASATGEQFF. In DNA form, the CDR3 reads TGTGCCAGCAGCGGGTGGGCTAGCGCTACTGGGGAGCAGTTCTTC.